This section outlines one TCR beta chain sequence together with its context. The source of the sample is a study of blood T cell repertoires in COVID-19. At the level of the study: The United States, Italy and Spain supplied acute and convalescent COVID-19 samples. From T cells, B-cell-depleted T cells, or PBMCs came the material, which was cDNA or gDNA.

Source study methods: Quantification of nucleated cells was approximated via reference gene primer amplification. Assay: immunoSEQ multiplex PCR; the TCRdb copy retains only in-frame clones and omits some. V, J and clone size are those of that table, while D and trimming were read from the DNA. This sample has under 200,000 clones, with approximately 84% found just once. Unmatched junction bases numbered 6, after V lost 4 bases and J lost 5 bases. The CDR3 is 15 residues long. The germline V gene has CDR1 LGHNA and CDR2 YSLEER. Input material: peripheral blood. V gene TRBV4-3 combines with J gene TRBJ2-5; TRBD2 matches at 11 bases. This TCR was recovered from a man aged 18 to 35 with active or convalescent COVID-19. CDR3 residues: CASSPSSGRGETQYF. The DNA of the CDR3 is TGCGCCAGCAGCCCGAGTAGCGGGAGGGGGGAGACCCAGTACTTC.